The 16 T cell receptor beta chains presented below share a single source sample, sequenced in a study of Tregs in tolerant kidney transplant recipients. Profiled with immunoSEQ multiplex PCR; TCRdb holds only in-frame clones, not every one. The sample carries about 60,000 clones, roughly 92% recorded once. Specimen: CD8+ T cells from blood, collected before the transplant. The receptor source for this set is a human donor who received a combined kidney and bone marrow transplant.

This clone was detected only once. Distinct nucleotide sequences in the sample also encode this CDR3. The rearrangement links TRBV7-2 to TRBJ2-7; TRBD2 agrees at 16 bases. CDR3 length: 16 residues. J was trimmed by 4 bases and V by 2 bases; bases with no gene match: 2. Germline V CDR1 and CDR2: SGHTA, FQGNSA. This chain's CDR3 is CASSLLGLAGGYEQYF. The CDR3 bases are TGTGCCAGCAGCTTACTGGGACTAGCGGGAGGGTACGAGCAGTACTTC.

This chain links TRBV2 with TRBJ1-4; D is perhaps TRBD1 (6 bases). V was pared by 5 bases and J by 7 bases, with 14 bases between. This CDR3 has 14 amino acids. In germline, CDR1 is SNHLY, CDR2 FYNNEI. CDR3 nucleotide sequence: TGTGCCAGCAGTACAGGGCTTGTGAGTGAAAAACTGTTTTTT. It translates to CASSTGLVSEKLFF. Full variable domain (rest looked up from reference TRBV2 and TRBJ1-4): EPEVTQTPSHQVTQMGQEVILRCVPISNHLYFYWYRQILGQKVEFLVSFYNNEISEKSEIFDDQFSVERPDGSNFTLKIRSTKLEDSAMYFCASSTGLVSEKLFFGSGTQLSVL.

J is TRBJ2-1 and V is TRBV19, with 14 bases identical to TRBD2. After removal of 3 bases from V and 8 bases from J, the junction contained 6 bases not matched to a gene. The CDR3 sequence is 16 residues long. Germline V gene sequence: CDR1 LNHDA, CDR2 SQIVND (reference sequence). The CDR3 bases are TGTGCCAGTAGTATTATTGGGGGACTAGCGGGAGATGAGCAGTTCTTC. Amino acids: CASSIIGGLAGDEQFF.

The chain recombines TRBV9 with TRBJ2-1; 12 positions match TRBD2. Germline assignment: CDR1 SGDLS and CDR2 YYNGEE. Trimming cost V 3 bases and J 5 bases; bases outside gene matches: 6. This CDR3 contains 16 residues. The DNA of the CDR3 is TGTGCCAGCAGCGGAACTAGCGGGAGGAACCACAATGAGCAGTTCTTC. Translated, it gives CASSGTSGRNHNEQFF. Using reference TRBV9 and TRBJ2-1 for the parts outside the CDR3, the full variable domain is DSGVTQTPKHLITATGQRVTLRCSPRSGDLSVYWYQQSLDQGLQFLIQYYNGEERAKGNILERFSAQQFPDLHSELNLSSLELGDSALYFCASSGTSGRNHNEQFFGPGTRLTVL.

The chain links TRBV30 to TRBJ2-1, with TRBD2 matching 8 bases. Germline CDR1 and CDR2: GTSNPN and SVGIG (reference sequence). V shed 5 bases and J 0 bases; nucleotides not matched to a gene: 3. CDR3 size: 14 residues. CDR3 DNA: TGTGCCTGGTGCAGCGGGAGCTCCTACAATGAGCAGTTCTTC. It specifies CAWCSGSSYNEQFF.

The rearrangement joins TRBV7-8 to TRBJ1-5, with D possibly TRBD1 on 6 matching bases. The V and J ends lost 0 bases and 1 base respectively, with 13 bases between them. Germline CDR1 SGHVS, CDR2 FQNEAQ. The CDR3 loop spans 17 amino acids. This chain's CDR3 is CASSLASGGASNQPQHF. CDR3 sequence (DNA): TGTGCCAGCAGCTTAGCTTCTGGGGGGGCCAGCAATCAGCCCCAGCATTTT.

This clone appeared a few times. This rearrangement joins TRBV7-6 to TRBJ2-1; 7 bases align to TRBD2. CDR1 is SGHVS, CDR2 FNYEAQ, per germline. Unmatched junction bases numbered 12, after V lost 3 bases and J lost 7 bases. This CDR3 has 16 residues. The CDR3 reads CASSFSPPSGLNEQFF. The CDR3 region has the DNA TGTGCCAGCAGCTTTTCCCCGCCTAGCGGTCTAAATGAGCAGTTCTTC.

The chain joins TRBV5-1 to TRBJ2-7; maybe TRBD1 (6 bases). The ends were cut back, 4 bases at V and 0 bases at J, with 11 bases in the middle. The CDR3 consists of 14 residues. CDR1 and CDR2 (germline): SGHRS, YFSETQ. In DNA, the CDR3 is TGCGCCAGCAGCGGAACAGGGTACTCCTACGAGCAGTACTTC. Translation: CASSGTGYSYEQYF.

The rearrangement links TRBV28 to TRBJ2-7; TRBD1 aligns across 7 bases. The J call may be incorrect, as the DNA end agrees better with TRBJ2-5. The CDR3 covers 14 residues. Germline assignment: CDR1 MDHEN and CDR2 SYDVKM. CDR3 sequence reads: CASSSEGAWETQYF. The CDR3 region has the DNA TGTGCCAGCAGCTCCGAGGGGGCATGGGAGACCCAGTACTTC.

The CDR3 coding sequence is TGTGCCAGCAGTGAAGCAGATGAGCGGTACCCCTACGAGCAGTACTTC. It translates to CASSEADERYPYEQYF. The chain combines TRBV2 with TRBJ2-7; the D gene is possibly TRBD2 (5 bases). The CDR3 runs 16 residues. Germline CDR1 SNHLY, CDR2 FYNNEI. Trimming took 0 bases from V and 2 from J, leaving 14 bases between them.

Relative to its sample, this clone is hyperexpanded. This chain links TRBV6-5 with TRBJ1-2; 8 bases agree with TRBD1. Unmatched junction bases numbered 6, after V lost 0 bases and J lost 3 bases. This CDR3 region has 16 residues. CDR1 and CDR2 (germline): MNHEY, SVGAGI. The CDR3 DNA follows: TGTGCCAGCAGTTACTCGATGACAGGGGAATACTATGGCTACACCTTC. Its translation: CASSYSMTGEYYGYTF.

The rearrangement uses TRBV2 and TRBJ2-2; weak D call: TRBD2 (6 bases). Germline CDR1 is SNHLY and CDR2 is FYNNEI. V was trimmed by 2 bases and J by 6 bases, leaving 16 bases between them. There are 16 residues in the CDR3. This CDR3 is CASSETRRGFAGELFF. The DNA of the CDR3 is TGTGCCAGCAGTGAAACGCGCCGGGGGTTTGCCGGGGAGCTGTTTTTT.

The table lists this clone with a count of one. The rearrangement links TRBV10-3 to TRBJ2-7; weak D call: TRBD2 (5 bases). The CDR3 is 17 residues long. The V gene's germline CDR1 is ENHRY and CDR2 SYGVKD. V lost 3 bases and J lost 0, with 18 bases in between. The DNA for the CDR3 is TGTGCCATCAGTGACCCCCTTCCGGCGGGTAGCTCCTACGAGCAGTACTTC. Residues: CAISDPLPAGSSYEQYF.

The chain joins TRBV27 to TRBJ2-7; possibly TRBD1 for D (5 bases). The germline V gene has CDR1 MNHEY and CDR2 SMNVEV (reference sequence). The V end was cut by 6 bases, the J end by 2 bases, with 11 bases between. The CDR3 has 13 residues. Written as DNA, the CDR3 is TGTGCCAGCAGAGGGGCCTCCCCCTACGAGCAGTACTTC. Its protein product is CASRGASPYEQYF.

The CDR3 region is CASSYVAGLASYNEQFF. The CDR3 DNA is TGTGCCAGCAGCTATGTCGCGGGGCTAGCCTCCTACAATGAGCAGTTCTTC. The V and J genes are TRBV7-9 and TRBJ2-1; D perhaps matches TRBD2 (6 bases). The germline V and J ends were trimmed by 4 bases and 0 bases, with 16 bases remaining between them. CDR3 length equals 17 residues. Germline CDR1 and CDR2: SEHNR and FQNEAQ (reference sequence).

V and J are TRBV27 and TRBJ2-3; D unclear. The V end lost 5 bases, the J end lost 0 bases, and 3 bases lay between the germline ends. Per germline, CDR1 MNHEY and CDR2 SMNVEV (reference sequence). The CDR3 has 12 residues. The CDR3 loop reads CASSHSTDTQYF. Here the CDR3 DNA reads TGTGCCAGCAGTCATAGCACAGATACGCAGTATTTT.